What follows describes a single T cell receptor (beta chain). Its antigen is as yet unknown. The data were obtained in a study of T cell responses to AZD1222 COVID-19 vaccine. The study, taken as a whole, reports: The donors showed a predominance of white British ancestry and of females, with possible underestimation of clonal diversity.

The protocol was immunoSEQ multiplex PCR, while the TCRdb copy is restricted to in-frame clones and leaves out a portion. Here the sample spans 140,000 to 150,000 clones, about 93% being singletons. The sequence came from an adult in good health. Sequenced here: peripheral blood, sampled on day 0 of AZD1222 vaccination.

The CDR3 DNA sequence: TGCGCCAGCAGTCAATCGGGGACAGGCTTTAAGGGGGACATTCAGTACTTC. It translates to CASSQSGTGFKGDIQYF. The chain links TRBV23-1 to TRBJ2-4; 8 bases are shared with TRBD1. TRBV23-1 is marked as an open reading frame, function uncertain. J lost 8 bases, V lost 0 bases, and 12 bases had no gene match. The CDR3 is made up of 17 amino acids.